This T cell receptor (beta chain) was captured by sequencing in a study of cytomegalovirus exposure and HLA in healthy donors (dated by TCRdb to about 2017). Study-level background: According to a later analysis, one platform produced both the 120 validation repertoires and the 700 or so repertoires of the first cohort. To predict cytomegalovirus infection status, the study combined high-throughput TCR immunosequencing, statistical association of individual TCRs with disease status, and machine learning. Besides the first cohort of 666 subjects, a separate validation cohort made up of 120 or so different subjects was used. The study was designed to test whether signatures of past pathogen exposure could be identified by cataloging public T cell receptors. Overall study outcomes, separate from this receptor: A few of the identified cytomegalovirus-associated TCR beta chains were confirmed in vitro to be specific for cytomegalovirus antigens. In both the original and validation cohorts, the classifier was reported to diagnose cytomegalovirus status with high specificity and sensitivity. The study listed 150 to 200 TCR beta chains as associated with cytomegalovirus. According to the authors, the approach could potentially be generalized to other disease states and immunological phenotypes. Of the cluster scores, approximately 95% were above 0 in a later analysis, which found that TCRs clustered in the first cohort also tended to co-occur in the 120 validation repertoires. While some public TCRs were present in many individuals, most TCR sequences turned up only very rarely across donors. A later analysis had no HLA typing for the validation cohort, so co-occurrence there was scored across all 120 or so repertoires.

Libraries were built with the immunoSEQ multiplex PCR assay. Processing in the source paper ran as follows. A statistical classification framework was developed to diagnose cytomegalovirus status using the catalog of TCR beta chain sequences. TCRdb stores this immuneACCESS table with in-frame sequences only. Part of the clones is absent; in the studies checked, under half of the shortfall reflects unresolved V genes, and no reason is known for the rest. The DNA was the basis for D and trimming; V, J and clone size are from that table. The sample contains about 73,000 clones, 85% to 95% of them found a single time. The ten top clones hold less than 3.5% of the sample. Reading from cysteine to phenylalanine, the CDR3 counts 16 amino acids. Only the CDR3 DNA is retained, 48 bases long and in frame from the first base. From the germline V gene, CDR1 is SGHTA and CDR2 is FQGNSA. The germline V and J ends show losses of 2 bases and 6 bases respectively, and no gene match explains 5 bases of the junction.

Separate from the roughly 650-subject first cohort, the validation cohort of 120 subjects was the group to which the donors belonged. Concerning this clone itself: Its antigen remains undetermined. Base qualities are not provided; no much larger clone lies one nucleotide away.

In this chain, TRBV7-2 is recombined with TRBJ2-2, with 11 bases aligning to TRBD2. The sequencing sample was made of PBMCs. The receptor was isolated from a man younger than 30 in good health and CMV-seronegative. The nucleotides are TGTGCCAGCAGCTTAAGTAGCGGGGGGGCCTCCGGGGAGCTGTTTTTT. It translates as CASSLSSGGASGELFF.